A single sample gave rise to the 32 T cell receptor beta chains below, sequenced in a study of T cell responses to AZD1222 COVID-19 vaccine. TCRdb's copy holds only in-frame clones and misses some; the assay was immunoSEQ multiplex PCR. Here the sample spans around 200,000 clones, over 85% being singletons. This specimen consisted of peripheral blood, obtained on day 0 of AZD1222 vaccination. The receptors derive from an adult in good health.

The chain is built from TRBV5-1 and TRBJ2-2; 8 bases agree with TRBD1. V shed 1 base and J 4 bases; nucleotides not matched to a gene: 3. This CDR3 contains 15 residues. In germline, CDR1 is SGHRS, CDR2 YFSETQ. DNA for the CDR3: TGCGCCAGCAGCTTGTTGACAGGGGCCACCGGGGAGCTGTTTTTT. Translation: CASSLLTGATGELFF. Filled out from reference TRBV5-1 and TRBJ2-2, the complete variable domain reads KAGVTQTPRYLIKTRGQQVTLSCSPISGHRSVSWYQQTPGQGLQFLFEYFSETQRNKGNFPGRFSGRQFSNSRSEMNVSTLELGDSALYLCASSLLTGATGELFFGEGSRLTVL.

This clone was found once. The V call is TRBV2, the J call TRBJ2-5; D is uncertain. The germline V gene encodes CDR1 SNHLY and CDR2 FYNNEI. Trimming stripped 5 bases from V and 1 base from J, with 8 bases between. The CDR3 length is 13 residues. In nucleotides, the CDR3 is TGTGCCAGCAGTCTCCGAGGCCAAGAGACCCAGTACTTC. Its translation: CASSLRGQETQYF. The whole variable domain, filled in from reference TRBV2 and TRBJ2-5, reads EPEVTQTPSHQVTQMGQEVILRCVPISNHLYFYWYRQILGQKVEFLVSFYNNEISEKSEIFDDQFSVERPDGSNFTLKIRSTKLEDSAMYFCASSLRGQETQYFGPGTRLLVL.

This chain uses TRBV5-1 with TRBJ1-2, with D unclear. Germline V gene sequence: CDR1 SGHRS, CDR2 YFSETQ. V was trimmed by 1 base and J by 4 bases, leaving 8 bases between them. There are 13 residues in the CDR3. As DNA, the CDR3 is TGCGCCAGCAGCTTGTTGCCAGCCTATGGCTACACCTTC. This translates into CASSLLPAYGYTF.

The gene calls are TRBV4-2 and TRBJ2-7; TRBD1 matches at 12 bases. The CDR3 totals 18 residues. Trimming removed 4 bases from V and 4 bases from J; junction bases left unmatched: 14. Germline V gene sequence: CDR1 LGHNA, CDR2 YNFKEQ. The CDR3 nucleotides read TGTGCCAGCAGCCCAGCTCGTCACGGGACAGGGGGCATGTACGAGCAGTACTTC. This encodes CASSPARHGTGGMYEQYF.

The rearrangement uses TRBV5-1 and TRBJ1-1; D remains ambiguous. The V gene's germline CDR1 is SGHRS and CDR2 YFSETQ. V was pared by 4 bases and J by 1 base, with 8 bases between. The CDR3 extends over 13 amino acids. The CDR3 protein is CASSIGWNTEAFF. CDR3 coding DNA: TGCGCCAGCAGCATTGGATGGAACACTGAAGCTTTCTTT.

The rearrangement joins TRBV4-2 to TRBJ2-7; TRBD1 or TRBD2 may be the D gene (5 bases each). Between the trimmed V and J ends, which lost 4 bases and 3 bases, there was a span of 10 bases. The CDR3 covers 13 residues. The germline gives CDR1 LGHNA, CDR2 YNFKEQ. CDR3 loop: CASSRDPLYEQYF. In DNA form, the CDR3 reads TGTGCCAGCAGCCGGGACCCCCTCTACGAGCAGTACTTC.

This chain connects TRBV27 to TRBJ2-1; D remains unclear. Trimming took off 8 bases at V and 6 bases at J, with 5 bases between the two ends. Germline-derived CDR1 and CDR2 are MNHEY and SMNVEV (reference sequence). The CDR3 runs 10 residues. CDR3: CASPGNEQFF. The CDR3 region has the DNA TGTGCCAGCCCTGGCAATGAGCAGTTCTTC.

The chain has TRBV19 and TRBJ1-2; no clear D. Germline values: CDR1 LNHDA, CDR2 SQIVND (reference sequence). There are 11 residues in the CDR3. V lost 5 bases, J lost 4 bases, and 5 bases lay in between. The chain's CDR3 is CASSVGYGYTF. The CDR3, as DNA: TGTGCCAGTAGTGTGGGCTATGGCTACACCTTC.

The CDR3 region is CASSHRDRANSPLHF. CDR3 DNA: TGTGCCAGCAGCCACCGGGACAGGGCCAATTCACCCCTCCACTTT. The chain has TRBV3-1 (or the pseudogene TRBV3-2) and TRBJ1-6; 9 nucleotides align to TRBD1. The V and J ends lost 3 bases and 7 bases, in that order; junction bases with no gene match: 4. The V gene's germline CDR1 is LGHDT and CDR2 YNNKEL (reference sequence). The length of the CDR3 is 15 residues.

The chain links TRBV5-1 to TRBJ2-1; D may be TRBD2 (5 bases). The CDR3 consists of 15 residues. Deletions cut 1 base from V and 0 bases from J, with 8 bases between. In germline, CDR1 is SGHRS, CDR2 YFSETQ. The CDR3 DNA sequence: TGCGCCAGCAGCTTGCGAGGGAGCTCCTACAATGAGCAGTTCTTC. This gives the protein CASSLRGSSYNEQFF.

The chain recombines TRBV12-5 with TRBJ1-6; TRBD1 matches 7 bases. This CDR3 region has 16 residues. From germline, CDR1 is LGHNT and CDR2 FRNRAP. V was clipped by 3 bases and J by 3 bases; unmatched bases: 5. The CDR3 here is CASGFSTGVYNSPLHF. CDR3 bases: TGTGCTAGTGGTTTTTCCACAGGGGTCTATAATTCACCCCTCCACTTT.

V usage is TRBV29-1 and J usage is TRBJ1-2, with D possibly matching TRBD1 (5 bases). The CDR3 has 13 residues. Per the germline V gene, CDR1 is SQVTM and CDR2 is ANQGSEA. V was shortened by 7 bases and J by 8 bases, with 20 bases between the two germline ends. The CDR3 reads CSGSGVGGGGYTF. CDR3 DNA sequence: TGCAGCGGCTCTGGAGTCGGGGGAGGAGGCTACACCTTC.

The V gene is TRBV4-1, the J gene TRBJ2-5; 12 nucleotides line up with TRBD1. The CDR3 length is 16 residues. Per germline, CDR1 MGHRA and CDR2 YSYEKL. J lost 5 bases, V lost 9 bases, and 13 bases had no gene match. The CDR3 DNA reads as TGCGCCAGTGAAACCGGGACAGGGGGCGGGATGGAGACCCAGTACTTC. Translating gives CASETGTGGGMETQYF.

The chain joins TRBV12-3 or TRBV12-4 to TRBJ2-3; D is uncertain. Trimming left V 1 base short and J 4 bases short, with 6 bases between. The CDR3 has 13 residues. The DNA of the CDR3 is TGTGCCAGCAGTTTAGGGGCCCCAGATACGCAGTATTTT. Translated: CASSLGAPDTQYF.

J is TRBJ2-5 and V is TRBV2, with TRBD1 identical over 7 bases. Germline CDR1 is SNHLY and CDR2 is FYNNEI. V lost 9 bases and J lost 1; bases outside the gene matches: 5. The CDR3 spans 13 residues. The chain's CDR3 is CARRRTGQETQYF. The CDR3 DNA is TGTGCCAGGAGACGGACAGGCCAAGAGACCCAGTACTTC.

The chain has TRBV30 and TRBJ1-4; tentatively, D is TRBD1 (5 bases). Germline-derived CDR1 and CDR2 are GTSNPN and SVGIG (reference sequence). The CDR3 runs 13 residues. Trimming removed 5 bases at V and 7 bases at J, with 14 bases between. CDR3 sequence (DNA): TGTGCCTGGGCCCTGACAGATGGTGAAAAACTGTTTTTT. This gives the protein CAWALTDGEKLFF.

This clone has just a few counts. This chain links TRBV6-5 with TRBJ2-6, with D unclear. CDR1 MNHEY and CDR2 SVGAGI come from the germline V gene. V lost 0 bases and J lost 0, with 6 bases in between. This CDR3 is 16 amino acids long. CDR3 loop: CASSYSFTSGANVLTF. CDR3 coding DNA: TGTGCCAGCAGTTACTCGTTCACCTCTGGGGCCAACGTCCTGACTTTC.

V gene TRBV19 combines with J gene TRBJ1-2, with TRBD1 matching over 8 bases. Germline CDR1 LNHDA, CDR2 SQIVND (reference sequence). V dropped 7 bases and J dropped 3; count of bases not matched to a gene: 10. The CDR3 totals 15 residues. The CDR3 nucleotides are TGTGCCAGTACCCAGGACAGGGTGATGGACTATGGCTACACCTTC. Its protein product is CASTQDRVMDYGYTF. Full variable domain (missing parts from reference TRBV19 and TRBJ1-2): DGGITQSPKYLFRKEGQNVTLSCEQNLNHDAMYWYRQDPGQGLRLIYYSQIVNDFQKGDIAEGYSVSREKKESFPLTVTSAQKNPTAFYLCASTQDRVMDYGYTFGSGTRLTVV.

CDR3 in amino acids: CASSIGRTGGVEQYF. CDR3 bases: TGCGCCAGCAGTATAGGGAGAACAGGCGGAGTCGAGCAGTACTTC. The chain combines TRBV10-1 with TRBJ2-7; D possibly matches TRBD1 or TRBD2 (5 bases each). Trimming shortened V by 5 bases and J by 6 bases, and 20 bases separated the two germline ends. The CDR3 has 15 amino acids. Germline V lookup: CDR1 WNHNN, CDR2 SYGVQD (reference sequence).

The genes are TRBV19 and TRBJ2-7; weak D call: TRBD2 (5 bases). The CDR3 is 14 amino acids. CDR1 is LNHDA, CDR2 SQIVND, per germline (reference sequence). V shed 1 base and J shed 0 bases, with 7 bases lying between them. The CDR3: CASSIVRGSYEQYF. In nucleotides, the CDR3 is TGTGCCAGTAGTATAGTCCGGGGCTCCTACGAGCAGTACTTC.

V gene TRBV28 combines with J gene TRBJ2-2; D might be TRBD2 (6 bases). CDR1 is MDHEN, CDR2 SYDVKM, per germline. V was pared by 5 bases and J by 3 bases, with 19 bases between. This CDR3 contains 17 residues. The CDR3 loop reads CASSPTPLWGDTGELFF. In nucleotides, the CDR3 is TGTGCCAGCAGTCCTACCCCATTGTGGGGGGACACCGGGGAGCTGTTTTTT. The entire variable domain, with the rest obtained from reference TRBV28 and TRBJ2-2, is as follows: DVKVTQSSRYLVKRTGEKVFLECVQDMDHENMFWYRQDPGLGLRLIYFSYDVKMKEKGDIPEGYSVSREKKERFSLILESASTNQTSMYLCASSPTPLWGDTGELFFGEGSRLTVL.

The chain couples TRBV3-1 (or the pseudogene TRBV3-2) to TRBJ1-2; perhaps TRBD1 as D (5 bases). CDR3 length: 15 amino acids. Germline CDR1 LGHDT, CDR2 YNNKEL (reference sequence). V was clipped by 0 bases and J by 5 bases, with 13 bases between them. The CDR3 nucleotides read TGTGCCAGCAGCCAAGAGTTGGGGCACGTATATGGCTACACCTTC. Amino acid sequence: CASSQELGHVYGYTF.

The V and J genes are TRBV5-4 and TRBJ1-2; the D is unclear. This CDR3 has 15 amino acids. The germline gives CDR1 SGHNT, CDR2 YYREEE (reference sequence). Trimming took off 4 bases at V and 1 base at J, with 14 bases between the two ends. In DNA form, the CDR3 reads TGTGCCAGCAGCCCGGACGGAGTCCTTAACTATGGCTACACCTTC. Its protein is CASSPDGVLNYGYTF.

The chain couples TRBV7-2 to TRBJ2-1, with 11 positions matching TRBD1. CDR1 is SGHTA and CDR2 is FQGNSA in the germline V gene. Trimming cost V 8 bases and J 7 bases; bases outside gene matches: 4. The CDR3 loop spans 13 amino acids. CDR3 DNA: TGTGCCAGCCTTGGGGACAGGGGGAATGAGCAGTTCTTC. It codes for CASLGDRGNEQFF.

V usage is TRBV6-5 and J usage is TRBJ1-1, with D perhaps TRBD1 (6 bases). V was cut by 0 bases and J by 1 base, with 9 bases left in between. The CDR3 covers 15 residues. Germline CDR1 reads MNHEY; CDR2 reads SVGAGI. The CDR3 bases are TGTGCCAGCAGTTACTCCCCGGACAGGAACACTGAAGCTTTCTTT. Protein: CASSYSPDRNTEAFF.

J is TRBJ2-7 and V is TRBV5-6; TRBD2 matches 7 bases. CDR3 size: 15 residues. Germline trimming cut 1 base from V and 6 bases from J; bases unmatched to any gene: 10. Germline loops: CDR1 SGHDT, CDR2 YYEEEE. The CDR3 is CASSLSGTSPFEQYF. The CDR3 DNA reads TGTGCCAGCAGCTTGAGCGGGACCTCCCCATTCGAGCAGTACTTC.

The chain recombines TRBV14 with TRBJ1-1, with a weak D call TRBD1 (5 bases). Germline V gene data show CDR1 as SGHDN and CDR2 as FVKESK. The CDR3 consists of 15 residues. The ends were cut back, 7 bases at V and 8 bases at J, with 23 bases in the middle. Here the CDR3 reads CASKGLGEPFSEAFF. Written as DNA, the CDR3 is TGTGCCAGCAAAGGTCTGGGGGAGCCTTTTTCAGAAGCTTTCTTT.

This clone was recorded only once. The genes are TRBV27 and TRBJ1-5, with D hard to call. CDR1 is MNHEY and CDR2 is SMNVEV in the germline V gene (reference sequence). Trimming took off 6 bases at V and 0 bases at J, with 12 bases between the two ends. CDR3 length: 15 amino acids. The CDR3 DNA is TGTGCCAGCAGCCCTGCCTTTCTTAGCAATCAGCCCCAGCATTTT. Protein product: CASSPAFLSNQPQHF.

This clone has just one count. This chain connects TRBV18 to TRBJ2-3; TRBD2 matches 7 bases. The J segment lost 0 bases and the V segment lost 5 bases, leaving 5 bases of the junction unmatched. The CDR3 runs to 15 residues. From germline, CDR1 is KGHSH and CDR2 LQKENI. CDR3 DNA: TGTGCCAGCTCAGGGACCGGGAGGAGCACAGATACGCAGTATTTT. Translating gives CASSGTGRSTDTQYF. The whole variable domain, filled in from reference TRBV18 and TRBJ2-3, reads NAGVMQNPRHLVRRRGQEARLRCSPMKGHSHVYWYRQLPEEGLKFMVYLQKENIIDESGMPKERFSAEFPKEGPSILRIQQVVRGDSAAYFCASSGTGRSTDTQYFGPGTRLTVL.

This chain links TRBV6-4 with TRBJ1-1; 7 positions agree with TRBD1. The germline gives CDR1 MRHNA, CDR2 SNTAGT. The junction had 7 bases not matched to a gene; V was cut back by 6 bases and J by 0 bases. This CDR3 spans 15 amino acids. CDR3 protein: CASSSRGLMNTEAFF. DNA of the CDR3: TGTGCCAGCAGCTCGAGGGGGCTTATGAACACTGAAGCTTTCTTT.

This chain connects TRBV19 to TRBJ2-5, with TRBD2 matching over 10 bases. CDR3 length equals 15 residues. The germline gives CDR1 LNHDA, CDR2 SQIVND (reference sequence). Unmatched junction bases numbered 10, after V lost 8 bases and J lost 4 bases. DNA of the CDR3: TGTGCCAGTGGGAGAGCGGGGGGGGTTGGAGAGACCCAGTACTTC. Protein product: CASGRAGGVGETQYF.

The rearrangement links TRBV27 to TRBJ2-1; no definite D call. There are 12 residues in the CDR3. V lost 8 bases, J lost 2 bases, and 7 bases lay in between. Germline V CDR1 and CDR2: MNHEY, SMNVEV (reference sequence). In DNA, the CDR3 is TGTGCCAGCTCCAGGACCTACAATGAGCAGTTCTTC. Its protein is CASSRTYNEQFF.